A selection of T cell receptor beta chains follows, all from one sample in a study of siplizumab effects on memory and regulatory T cells. Some clones are missing from TCRdb's copy, which holds only in-frame ones; the method was immunoSEQ multiplex PCR. The table includes about 75,000 clones, approximately 93% detected once. The sample consisted of CD8+ T cells sorted from blood. The receptors were sampled from a human donor in good health. Both conserved end residues are part of each CDR3. D genes are given only for firm matches. The size field is filled for only some rows; it gives once, few, many or a size class.

TRBJ2-1,-,-,TRBV4-3,CASNQGSLNEQFF,TGCGCCAGCAACCAAGGATCTCTCAATGAGCAGTTCTTC
TRBJ2-1,-,-,TRBV11-2,CASSLNPNSYNEQFF,TGTGCCAGCAGCTTAAATCCTAACTCCTACAATGAGCAGTTCTTC
TRBJ2-3,-,TRBD2,TRBV5-1,CASSPLAGDITDTQYF,TGCGCCAGCAGCCCTTTAGCGGGGGACATCACAGATACGCAGTATTTT
TRBJ1-4,-,-,TRBV4-1,CASSQSRGASEKLFF,TGCGCCAGCAGCCAATCCCGTGGGGCGAGTGAAAAACTGTTTTTT
TRBJ1-1,-,-,TRBV9,CASREGSGDTEAFF,TGTGCCAGCAGAGAGGGGTCGGGGGACACTGAAGCTTTCTTT
TRBJ1-5,-,-,TRBV19,CASSIVHVSQPQHF,TGTGCCAGTAGTATAGTACACGTGTCTCAGCCCCAGCATTTT
TRBJ2-7,-,-,TRBV7-2,CASNGGPSYEQYF,TGTGCCAGCAACGGGGGGCCGTCCTACGAGCAGTACTTC
TRBJ2-1,-,-,TRBV29-1,CSVERSTGLIEYNEQFF,TGCAGCGTTGAAAGGTCGACAGGCTTAATCGAATACAATGAGCAGTTCTTC
TRBJ2-7,-,-,TRBV13,CASSLTRHEQYF,TGTGCCAGCAGCTTAACGAGGCACGAGCAGTACTTC
TRBJ2-7,-,-,TRBV6-1,CASSELAVTEGYF,TGTGCCAGCAGTGAATTGGCAGTTACGGAGGGGTACTTC
TRBJ1-2,once,TRBD1,TRBV4-1,CASSPATGSYGYTF,TGCGCCAGCAGCCCCGCGACAGGGAGCTATGGCTACACCTTC
TRBJ2-7,-,-,TRBV7-3,CASSLGPGSYEQYF,TGTGCCAGCAGCTTAGGCCCGGGCTCCTACGAGCAGTACTTC
TRBJ2-7,-,TRBD2,TRBV4-1,CASSQEGLAGEEQYF,TGCGCCAGCAGCCAAGAGGGACTAGCGGGGGAAGAGCAGTACTTC
TRBJ1-1,-,-,TRBV19,CASRRGGNTEAFF,TGTGCCAGTAGAAGAGGGGGAAACACTGAAGCTTTCTTT
TRBJ2-3,once,-,TRBV19,CATSETDTQYF,TGTGCCACCTCAGAGACAGATACGCAGTATTTT
TRBJ2-7,-,TRBD1,TRBV7-8,CASSPGEGTGGLGEQYF,TGTGCCAGCAGCCCAGGAGAAGGGACAGGGGGTTTGGGCGAGCAGTACTTC
TRBJ2-7,-,TRBD1,TRBV5-4,CASRADREAYEQYF,TGTGCCAGCAGGGCGGACAGGGAAGCCTACGAGCAGTACTTC
TRBJ1-5,few,TRBD1,TRBV27,CASSRGGGQPQHF,TGTGCCAGCAGTCGAGGGGGCGGTCAGCCCCAGCATTTT
TRBJ2-3,-,-,TRBV19,CAAAGGLTDTQYF,TGTGCCGCTGCCGGGGGGCTCACAGATACGCAGTATTTT
TRBJ2-2,once,-,TRBV9,CASSSLGAENTGELFF,TGTGCCAGCAGTTCGCTTGGGGCTGAGAACACCGGGGAGCTGTTTTTT
TRBJ2-3,-,TRBD2,TRBV4-3,CASSQDLAGGLDTQYF,TGCGCCAGCAGCCAAGATCTGGCGGGGGGCCTTGATACGCAGTATTTT
TRBJ1-1,-,-,TRBV4-1,CASSLGDANTEAFF,TGCGCCAGCAGCTTGGGGGACGCGAACACTGAAGCTTTCTTT
TRBJ2-7,-,TRBD1,TRBV27,CASSFSGQIVGYEQYF,TGTGCCAGCAGTTTTTCGGGACAGATTGTTGGGTACGAGCAGTACTTC
TRBJ2-2,-,TRBD1,TRBV9,CASGDRWTGELFF,TGTGCCAGCGGGGACAGGTGGACCGGGGAGCTGTTTTTT
TRBJ1-1,few,-,TRBV29-1,CSVETGVNTEAFF,TGCAGCGTTGAGACAGGAGTGAACACTGAAGCTTTCTTT